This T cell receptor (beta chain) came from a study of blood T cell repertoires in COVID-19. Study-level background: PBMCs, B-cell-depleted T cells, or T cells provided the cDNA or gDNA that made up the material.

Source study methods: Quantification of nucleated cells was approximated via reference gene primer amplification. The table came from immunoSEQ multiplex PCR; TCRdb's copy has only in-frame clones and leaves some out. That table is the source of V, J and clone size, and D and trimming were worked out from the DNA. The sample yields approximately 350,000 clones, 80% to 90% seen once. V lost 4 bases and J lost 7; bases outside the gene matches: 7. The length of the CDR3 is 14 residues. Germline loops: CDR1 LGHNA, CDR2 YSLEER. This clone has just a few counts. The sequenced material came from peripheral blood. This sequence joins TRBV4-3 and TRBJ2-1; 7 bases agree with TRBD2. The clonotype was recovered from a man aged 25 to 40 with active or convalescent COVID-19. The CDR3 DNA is TGCGCCAGCAGCCCTTACGGGGGGAAGAATGAGCAGTTCTTC. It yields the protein CASSPYGGKNEQFF.